The table lists the clone carrying this T cell receptor beta chain with many counts. Its target is unknown. Unique molecular identifiers were attached to individual cDNA molecules within the library. Using its own MiXCR run on the RACE reads, TCRdb lists one record per CDR3 protein. The data contain fewer than 90,000 distinct CDR3 sequences, approximately 7% of them singletons. The CDR3 extends over 14 amino acids. The ends lost 6 bases at V and 7 bases at J; junction bases unmatched: 11. Germline CDR1 and CDR2: DFQATT and SNEGSKA (reference sequence). These data are taken from a study of human T cells and chemical hapten exposure. In the study overall: Across the whole study, which lasted approximately 5.5 months, patients were given diphenylcyclopropenone on the scalp once a week. On the upper back, patch tests were applied with 0.01% DPC and read at 6 days.

Time point of the sample: patch test 2, 6 weeks after DPC sensitization. The sample's treatment: therapeutic diphenylcyclopropenone sensitization with weekly scalp DPC. Study-wide results and limits: Sensitizing with DPC caused no change in TCRs above 1 in 1000 frequency.

This TCR derives from a woman aged 30 to 39 with alopecia areata. Some clones in this sample may be carry-over from other donors' samples. The chain employs TRBV20-1 and TRBJ2-1, with 8 bases fitting TRBD2. The specimen comprised whole blood, sampled in connection with sensitization to the hapten diphenylcyclopropenone (DPC). This CDR3 reads CSARGGLRGNEQFF. The CDR3 DNA is TGCAGTGCCCGCGGGGGGCTCAGAGGGAATGAGCAGTTCTTC.